The 16 T cell receptor beta chains below all came from one sample that was sequenced in a study of follicular helper T cells after annual influenza vaccination. This sample's time point: 2015-2016 season, pre-vaccination. Produced via immunoSEQ multiplex PCR; TCRdb's table is partial and in-frame only. The data contain 5,500 to 7,500 clones, around 83% of them seen just once; the ten biggest clones take up 0.6% to 0.95%. Sequenced here: CXCR5- memory CD4+ T cells sorted from blood, sampled on the day of influenza vaccination. The source is an adult who received the influenza vaccine.

The count of this clone is one. The chain couples TRBV4-3 to TRBJ2-1, with D possibly TRBD2 on 6 matching bases. The CDR3 loop spans 17 amino acids. Per germline, CDR1 LGHNA and CDR2 YSLEER. V was cut by 1 base and J by 0 bases, with 13 bases left in between. In nucleotides, the CDR3 is TGCGCCAGCAGCCAAGCTGGAGGGTGGGGCTCCTACAATGAGCAGTTCTTC. This codes for CASSQAGGWGSYNEQFF.

This sequence joins TRBV7-2 and TRBJ2-6, with D maybe TRBD2 (7 bases). The V and J ends lost 0 bases and 2 bases respectively, with 8 bases between them. This CDR3 region has 16 residues. Per the germline V gene, CDR1 is SGHTA and CDR2 is FQGNSA. CDR3: CASSLARGPGANVLTF. CDR3 DNA: TGTGCCAGCAGCTTAGCGCGGGGGCCTGGGGCCAACGTCCTGACTTTC.

The V gene is TRBV5-5, the J gene TRBJ2-1; TRBD2 agrees at 7 bases. V lost 6 bases to trimming and J lost 10 bases; unmatched junction nucleotides: 16. CDR1 SGHKS and CDR2 YYEKEE come from the germline V gene (reference sequence). The CDR3 consists of 15 residues. This CDR3 reads CASTDESGAWWEQFF. The CDR3 DNA reads TGTGCCAGCACCGACGAGAGCGGGGCATGGTGGGAGCAGTTCTTC.

The chain uses TRBV4-1 and TRBJ2-2, with a weak D call TRBD1 (6 bases). The germline gives CDR1 MGHRA, CDR2 YSYEKL. V was cut by 3 bases and J by 4 bases, with 15 bases left in between. The CDR3 runs to 16 residues. This CDR3 reads CASSHPPGQGTGELFF. The CDR3 DNA reads as TGCGCCAGCAGCCACCCCCCGGGACAAGGCACCGGGGAGCTGTTTTTT.

The chain carries TRBV7-6 and TRBJ2-1; 10 nucleotides agree with TRBD2. The J segment lost 9 bases and the V segment lost 0 bases, leaving 8 bases of the junction unmatched. The V gene's germline CDR1 is SGHVS and CDR2 FNYEAQ. The CDR3 loop spans 16 amino acids. Written as DNA, the CDR3 is TGTGCCAGCAGCTTAGCGCCAGGGACTAGCGTGGGTGAGCAGTTCTTC. Protein product: CASSLAPGTSVGEQFF. The full variable domain, its missing parts supplied by reference TRBV7-6 and TRBJ2-1, is GAGVSQSPRYKVTKRGQDVALRCDPISGHVSLYWYRQALGQGPEFLTYFNYEAQQDKSGLPNDRFSAERPEGSISTLTIQRTEQRDSAMYRCASSLAPGTSVGEQFFGPGTRLTVL.

The chain couples TRBV2 to TRBJ2-5; D remains unclear. The germline gives CDR1 SNHLY, CDR2 FYNNEI. V dropped 3 bases and J dropped 5 bases, with 7 bases sitting between them. The CDR3 consists of 12 residues. The CDR3 spells CASSDRPETQYF. CDR3 coding DNA: TGTGCCAGCAGTGACCGTCCCGAGACCCAGTACTTC.

The chain uses TRBV20-1 and TRBJ2-5; D is unresolved. V was cut by 1 base and J by 5 bases, with 5 bases left in between. The length of the CDR3 is 11 residues. CDR1 and CDR2 from the germline V gene are DFQATT and SNEGSKA (reference sequence). The CDR3 reads CSARVQETQYF. In DNA, the CDR3 is TGCAGTGCTAGAGTCCAGGAGACCCAGTACTTC.

The chain is built from TRBV4-3 and TRBJ2-7, with D unclear. The V gene lost 0 bases and the J gene lost 7 bases, with 10 bases spanning the gap. Germline CDR1 LGHNA, CDR2 YSLEER. This CDR3 spans 13 amino acids. The CDR3 reads CASSQDHGREQYF. CDR3 nucleotide sequence: TGCGCCAGCAGCCAAGATCACGGCAGGGAGCAGTACTTC.

The chain has TRBV4-3 and TRBJ1-6; no definite D call. Germline loops: CDR1 LGHNA, CDR2 YSLEER. Deletions cut 4 bases from V and 10 bases from J, with 11 bases between. The CDR3 is 13 residues long. The chain's CDR3 is CASSLEVPSPLHF. CDR3 nucleotides: TGCGCCAGCAGCCTCGAGGTCCCCTCACCCCTCCACTTT.

V and J are TRBV19 and TRBJ2-5; TRBD2 matches at 10 bases. CDR3 length: 17 residues. Germline V gene lookup returns CDR1 LNHDA and CDR2 SQIVND (reference sequence). Germline trimming cut 6 bases from V and 1 base from J; bases unmatched to any gene: 11. For the CDR3, the DNA is TGTGCCAGTAGCGATGGAAATAGCGGGGGGTTCCAAGAGACCCAGTACTTC. It is translated as CASSDGNSGGFQETQYF.

The genes are TRBV7-2 and TRBJ1-1; no firm D call. Germline lookup yields CDR1 SGHTA and CDR2 FQGNSA. V shed 1 base and J shed 4 bases, with 7 bases lying between them. This CDR3 comprises 13 residues. CDR3 amino acids: CASSLDGITEAFF. CDR3 coding DNA: TGTGCCAGCAGCTTAGATGGGATCACTGAAGCTTTCTTT.

The V call is TRBV9, the J call TRBJ2-5; no definite D call. Germline V lookup: CDR1 SGDLS, CDR2 YYNGEE. The CDR3 sequence is 13 residues long. V lost 4 bases, J lost 5 bases, and 12 bases lay in between. CDR3 residues: CASSPASYETQYF. The CDR3 nucleotides are TGTGCCAGCAGCCCCGCGTCCTACGAGACCCAGTACTTC.

The rearrangement links TRBV7-2 to TRBJ2-3; 8 bases are shared with TRBD2. CDR1 and CDR2 (germline): SGHTA, FQGNSA. This CDR3 region has 14 residues. V dropped 3 bases and J dropped 3; count of bases not matched to a gene: 2. The CDR3 nucleotides are TGTGCCAGCAGCTTCTTAGCGGGGACAGATACGCAGTATTTT. Its protein is CASSFLAGTDTQYF.

The chain combines TRBV7-6 with TRBJ1-2; D remains ambiguous. The germline V gene has CDR1 SGHVS and CDR2 FNYEAQ. Trimming took 5 bases from V and 4 from J, leaving 23 bases between them. CDR3 length equals 17 residues. The CDR3 nucleotides read TGTGCCAGCAGCCGTGAGTGTGAATCTCGAAAGATCTATGGCTACACCTTC. Protein sequence: CASSRECESRKIYGYTF.

This chain uses TRBV6-1 with TRBJ1-1, with 7 nucleotides matching TRBD1. Germline values: CDR1 MNHNS, CDR2 SASEGT. This CDR3 is built from 15 residues. The V and J ends lost 7 bases and 4 bases, in that order; junction bases with no gene match: 12. The CDR3 DNA reads as TGTGCCAGCACCTTCCAACAGGGGCGGGTCACTGAAGCTTTCTTT. It specifies CASTFQQGRVTEAFF.

The CDR3 spells CASSPDQQPQHF. As DNA, the CDR3 is TGTGCCAGTAGTCCGGACCAACAGCCCCAGCATTTT. The rearrangement uses TRBV19 and TRBJ1-5; D ambiguous. Per the germline V gene, CDR1 is LNHDA and CDR2 is SQIVND (reference sequence). This CDR3 region has 12 residues. Trimming left V 5 bases short and J 7 bases short, with 9 bases between.